The 30 T cell receptor beta chains reported below all come from one sample, sequenced in a study of OX40 agonist ivuxolimab in advanced cancers. Some clones are missing from TCRdb's copy, which holds only in-frame ones; the method was immunoSEQ multiplex PCR. This table has approximately 110,000 clones, 80% to 95% appearing once. The sequenced sample was CD4+ or CD8+ T cells sorted from blood, obtained in a trial of the OX40 agonist ivuxolimab. These receptors originate from an adult with an advanced solid tumor such as melanoma, head and neck, liver or kidney cancer.

The chain has TRBV9 and TRBJ2-2, with 8 positions matching TRBD1. Per germline, CDR1 SGDLS and CDR2 YYNGEE. The CDR3 is made up of 15 amino acids. Trimming at V came to 1 base and at J to 6 bases, leaving 5 bases not matched to a gene. CDR3 sequence reads: CASSVNRGVAGELFF. The DNA for the CDR3 is TGTGCCAGCAGCGTAAACAGGGGGGTCGCCGGGGAGCTGTTTTTT. Drawing the rest from reference TRBV9 and TRBJ2-2, the complete variable domain is DSGVTQTPKHLITATGQRVTLRCSPRSGDLSVYWYQQSLDQGLQFLIQYYNGEERAKGNILERFSAQQFPDLHSELNLSSLELGDSALYFCASSVNRGVAGELFFGEGSRLTVL.

This chain joins TRBV7-2 and TRBJ1-5; D remains unclear. V lost 3 bases and J lost 1, with 7 bases in between. This CDR3 comprises 14 residues. Germline V gives CDR1 SGHTA, CDR2 FQGNSA. In DNA, the CDR3 is TGTGCCAGCAGCTTGCCATTGAGCAATCAGCCCCAGCATTTT. It specifies CASSLPLSNQPQHF. The complete variable domain, with remaining parts taken from reference TRBV7-2 and TRBJ1-5, reads GAGVSQSPSNKVTEKGKDVELRCDPISGHTALYWYRQSLGQGLEFLIYFQGNSAPDKSGLPSDRFSAERTGGSVSTLTIQRTQQEDSAVYLCASSLPLSNQPQHFGDGTRLSIL.

The chain couples TRBV2 to TRBJ2-2; TRBD1 matches at 8 bases. The CDR3 spans 14 residues. Germline assignment: CDR1 SNHLY and CDR2 FYNNEI. The ends lost 5 bases at V and 5 bases at J; junction bases unmatched: 4. The DNA for the CDR3 is TGTGCCAGCAGTCGACAGGGGACGACCGGGGAGCTGTTTTTT. This gives the protein CASSRQGTTGELFF.

This clone occurred once. V and J are TRBV6-5 and TRBJ2-5, with TRBD1 matching 11 bases. After removal of 5 bases from V and 4 bases from J, the junction contained 3 bases not matched to a gene. CDR3 length: 14 amino acids. Germline V CDR1 and CDR2: MNHEY, SVGAGI. The CDR3 loop is CASSADRGLETQYF. Here the CDR3 DNA reads TGTGCCAGCAGTGCGGACAGGGGGCTAGAGACCCAGTACTTC.

The chain employs TRBV6-5 and TRBJ2-7, with TRBD1 as a possible D gene (5 bases). CDR3 length: 14 amino acids. The germline V gene has CDR1 MNHEY and CDR2 SVGAGI. V shed 0 bases and J shed 6 bases, with 12 bases lying between them. The CDR3 sequence: CASSYSSGSLEQYF. The CDR3 region has the DNA TGTGCCAGCAGTTACTCGTCAGGGTCCCTCGAGCAGTACTTC.

The rearrangement uses TRBV28 and TRBJ2-3, with unresolved D. This CDR3 has 15 residues. Trimming shortened V by 2 bases and J by 1 base, and 10 bases separated the two germline ends. Germline V lookup: CDR1 MDHEN, CDR2 SYDVKM. The CDR3 DNA reads as TGTGCCAGCAGTTTAAGCGCCGGAGGCACAGATACGCAGTATTTT. Protein product: CASSLSAGGTDTQYF. The whole variable domain, filled in from reference TRBV28 and TRBJ2-3, reads DVKVTQSSRYLVKRTGEKVFLECVQDMDHENMFWYRQDPGLGLRLIYFSYDVKMKEKGDIPEGYSVSREKKERFSLILESASTNQTSMYLCASSLSAGGTDTQYFGPGTRLTVL.

The chain employs TRBV2 and TRBJ1-2; weak D call: TRBD1 (5 bases). V was trimmed by 0 bases and J by 0 bases, leaving 14 bases between them. The germline V gene has CDR1 SNHLY and CDR2 FYNNEI. This CDR3 is built from 17 residues. CDR3 nucleotide sequence: TGTGCCAGCAGTGAAGCGTACCCTAGGGGCACTAACTATGGCTACACCTTC. Encoded protein: CASSEAYPRGTNYGYTF.

The V gene is TRBV19, the J gene TRBJ2-1; the D is unclear. Germline lookup yields CDR1 LNHDA and CDR2 SQIVND (reference sequence). V was shortened by 2 bases and J by 3 bases, with 8 bases between the two germline ends. This CDR3 has 14 amino acids. DNA for the CDR3: TGTGCCAGTAGTATAACGGCCAGCTACAATGAGCAGTTCTTC. Translating gives CASSITASYNEQFF. Full variable domain (missing parts from reference TRBV19 and TRBJ2-1): DGGITQSPKYLFRKEGQNVTLSCEQNLNHDAMYWYRQDPGQGLRLIYYSQIVNDFQKGDIAEGYSVSREKKESFPLTVTSAQKNPTAFYLCASSITASYNEQFFGPGTRLTVL.

The chain recombines TRBV6-6 with TRBJ1-5; 9 bases are a match to TRBD1. This CDR3 contains 15 residues. The V and J ends lost 5 bases and 5 bases, in that order; junction bases with no gene match: 7. In germline, CDR1 is MNHNY, CDR2 SVGAGI (reference sequence). The CDR3 nucleotides are TGTGCCAGCAGTCCCGGGACAGGGCGCGATCAGCCCCAGCATTTT. It yields the protein CASSPGTGRDQPQHF.

Only a few counts were recorded for this clone. This chain connects TRBV7-9 to TRBJ1-1; D may be TRBD1 (6 bases). From germline, CDR1 is SEHNR and CDR2 FQNEAQ (reference sequence). CDR3 length equals 14 residues. Trimming pared 4 bases from V and 1 base from J, leaving 10 bases between. This CDR3 reads CASSSQGTNTEAFF. CDR3 in DNA: TGTGCCAGCAGCTCACAGGGCACGAACACTGAAGCTTTCTTT. Together with reference TRBV7-9 and TRBJ1-1, the CDR3 gives the full variable domain: DTGVSQNPRHKITKRGQNVTFRCDPISEHNRLYWYRQTLGQGPEFLTYFQNEAQLEKSRLLSDRFSAERPKGSFSTLEIQRTEQGDSAMYLCASSSQGTNTEAFFGQGTRLTVV.

As to this clone: One end of the junction varies from germline; a read error may be responsible. Other nucleotide sequences from this sample produce the same CDR3. V usage is TRBV19 and J usage is TRBJ1-3; TRBD1 matches 9 bases. This CDR3 is built from 15 residues. Germline CDR1 and CDR2: LNHDA and SQIVND (reference sequence). In nucleotides, the CDR3 is TGCGCCAGTAGCTTCCCGGGACAGGGAGTTTACACCATATATTTT. Residues: CASSFPGQGVYTIYF. The whole variable domain, remainder taken from reference TRBV19 and TRBJ1-3, is DGGITQSPKYLFRKEGQNVTLSCEQNLNHDAMYWYRQDPGQGLRLIYYSQIVNDFQKGDIAEGYSVSREKKESFPLTVTSAQKNPTAFYLCASSFPGQGVYTIYFGEGSWLTVV.

The chain couples TRBV5-5 to TRBJ2-3; TRBD2 might be the D (6 bases). V lost 0 bases and J lost 0, with 17 bases in between. The CDR3 is made up of 18 amino acids. The germline V gene has CDR1 SGHKS and CDR2 YYEKEE (reference sequence). CDR3 protein: CASSLGFLAETSTDTQYF. CDR3 coding DNA: TGTGCCAGCAGCTTGGGTTTCTTAGCGGAAACTAGCACAGATACGCAGTATTTT. Variable domain in full (rest from reference TRBV5-5 and TRBJ2-3): DAGVTQSPTHLIKTRGQQVTLRCSPISGHKSVSWYQQVLGQGPQFIFQYYEKEERGRGNFPDRFSARQFPNYSSELNVNALLLGDSALYLCASSLGFLAETSTDTQYFGPGTRLTVL.

The V call is TRBV10-3, the J call TRBJ2-1; 11 bases align to TRBD2. Trimming removed 0 bases from V and 6 bases from J; junction bases left unmatched: 4. The CDR3 has 16 residues. Germline V gene data show CDR1 as ENHRY and CDR2 as SYGVKD. The CDR3 bases are TGTGCCATCAGTGAGTCGGTAGCGGGAGGGCCCAATGAGCAGTTCTTC. Translation: CAISESVAGGPNEQFF.

The genes are TRBV7-8 and TRBJ2-7; D may be TRBD1 (5 bases). The CDR3 is 12 residues long. Germline V gives CDR1 SGHVS, CDR2 FQNEAQ. V was cut by 4 bases and J by 4 bases, with 8 bases left in between. The CDR3 spells CASSSDRYEQYF. Here the CDR3 DNA reads TGTGCCAGCAGCTCCGACAGATACGAGCAGTACTTC. The full variable domain, its missing parts supplied by reference TRBV7-8 and TRBJ2-7, is GAGVSQSPRYKVAKRGQDVALRCDPISGHVSLFWYQQALGQGPEFLTYFQNEAQLDKSGLPSDRFFAERPEGSVSTLKIQRTQQEDSAVYLCASSSDRYEQYFGPGTRLTVT.

The gene calls are TRBV7-2 and TRBJ2-4; 7 bases map to TRBD2. V shed 7 bases and J 8 bases; nucleotides not matched to a gene: 8. Germline V gene sequence: CDR1 SGHTA, CDR2 FQGNSA. The CDR3 extends over 13 amino acids. CDR3 loop: CASTSGGGDIQYF. CDR3 nucleotide sequence: TGTGCCAGCACCTCGGGAGGCGGGGACATTCAGTACTTC.

J is TRBJ1-3 and V is TRBV18; 7 bases map to TRBD1. The trim removed 4 bases at V and 0 bases at J, leaving 12 bases unmatched. The germline V gene has CDR1 KGHSH and CDR2 LQKENI. This CDR3 region has 18 residues. CDR3 region: CASSRNPGTAVSGNTIYF. The DNA of the CDR3 is TGTGCCAGCTCACGAAACCCCGGGACAGCCGTCTCTGGAAACACCATATATTTT.

This sequence joins TRBV11-2 and TRBJ2-3; D gene unclear. This CDR3 is built from 12 residues. V was clipped by 5 bases and J by 0 bases, with 3 bases between them. Germline V gives CDR1 SGHAT, CDR2 FQNNGV. CDR3 bases: TGTGCCAGCAGCCCGAGCACAGATACGCAGTATTTT. Protein: CASSPSTDTQYF.

The CDR3 DNA follows: TGTGCCAGCAGTGTGGGACAGTCGAACACTGAAGCTTTCTTT. Translation gives CASSVGQSNTEAFF. This chain uses TRBV28 with TRBJ1-1, with 7 bases fitting TRBD1. After removal of 5 bases from V and 1 base from J, the junction contained 4 bases not matched to a gene. The CDR3 length is 14 residues. Germline loops: CDR1 MDHEN, CDR2 SYDVKM.

This rearrangement joins TRBV27 to TRBJ1-5, with D maybe TRBD1 (6 bases). V lost 6 bases, J lost 8 bases, and 20 bases lay in between. The CDR3 totals 15 residues. Per germline, CDR1 MNHEY and CDR2 SMNVEV (reference sequence). CDR3 nucleotide sequence: TGTGCCAGCAGGGATTGGGGGGCGCCTAGGGAGCCCCAGCATTTT. The encoded protein is CASRDWGAPREPQHF.

J is TRBJ1-2 and V is TRBV28, with D hard to call. The V gene lost 4 bases and the J gene lost 3 bases, with 12 bases spanning the gap. The CDR3 is 14 amino acids. Germline lookup yields CDR1 MDHEN and CDR2 SYDVKM. DNA for the CDR3: TGTGCCAGCAGTTCTGACCCGGAGGACTATGGCTACACCTTC. Translation: CASSSDPEDYGYTF.

The chain has TRBV4-3 and TRBJ1-6; the D is unclear. The V end was cut by 0 bases, the J end by 8 bases, with 5 bases between. The CDR3 extends over 13 amino acids. In germline, CDR1 is LGHNA, CDR2 YSLEER. Written as DNA, the CDR3 is TGCGCCAGCAGCCAAGAAGAGGATTCACCCCTCCACTTT. As protein: CASSQEEDSPLHF.

The gene calls are TRBV5-8 and TRBJ2-1, with a tentative D call TRBD2 (5 bases). In germline, CDR1 is SGHTS, CDR2 YDEGEE. The V end was cut by 1 base, the J end by 5 bases, with 10 bases between. This CDR3 comprises 14 residues. The DNA for the CDR3 is TGTGCCAGCAGCTTGTACGGGAATGACAATGAGCAGTTCTTC. Residues: CASSLYGNDNEQFF. Supplemented by reference TRBV5-8 and TRBJ2-1, the full variable domain reads EAGVTQSPTHLIKTRGQQATLRCSPISGHTSVYWYQQALGLGLQFLLWYDEGEERNRGNFPPRFSGRQFPNYSSELNVNALELEDSALYLCASSLYGNDNEQFFGPGTRLTVL.

This clone appeared once. The genes are TRBV9 and TRBJ2-1, with D possibly matching TRBD2 (6 bases). The V and J ends lost 4 bases and 2 bases respectively, with 19 bases between them. CDR1 is SGDLS, CDR2 YYNGEE, per germline. This CDR3 region has 17 residues. As DNA, the CDR3 is TGTGCCAGCAGCCCCTGGGACCGGGGGACGACCTACAATGAGCAGTTCTTC. This gives the protein CASSPWDRGTTYNEQFF.

J is TRBJ1-2 and V is TRBV19; D might be TRBD1 (6 bases). This CDR3 spans 13 amino acids. Trimming stripped 10 bases from V and 10 bases from J, with 22 bases between. The germline V gene has CDR1 LNHDA and CDR2 SQIVND (reference sequence). CDR3 residues: CATEHQTGAYYTF. The CDR3 region has the DNA TGTGCCACCGAACACCAGACAGGTGCCTACTACACCTTC.

This clone was observed once. CDR3 nucleotide sequence: TGTGCCAGCAGTTTAGGCGCGGTAGAGACCCAGTACTTC. This encodes CASSLGAVETQYF. V and J are TRBV27 and TRBJ2-5; D gene uncertain. Germline assignment: CDR1 MNHEY and CDR2 SMNVEV (reference sequence). The CDR3 length is 13 residues. V was clipped by 2 bases and J by 4 bases, with 8 bases between them.

This clone appeared a single time. The V and J genes are TRBV28 and TRBJ2-7; TRBD1 matches at 7 bases. CDR3 length: 14 residues. The V segment lost 3 bases and the J segment 3 bases; nucleotides outside the gene matches: 5. Germline V gene data show CDR1 as MDHEN and CDR2 as SYDVKM. CDR3 coding DNA: TGTGCCAGCAGTTTCCCAGGGGGTATCTACGAGCAGTACTTC. This gives the protein CASSFPGGIYEQYF.

This clone was seen just once. The chain combines TRBV4-1 with TRBJ1-4; D may be TRBD1 (6 bases). The germline V gene encodes CDR1 MGHRA and CDR2 YSYEKL. Between the trimmed V and J ends, which lost 8 bases and 10 bases, there was a span of 20 bases. The CDR3 consists of 14 residues. CDR3 sequence reads: CASGAGGRSGKLFF. In DNA form, the CDR3 reads TGCGCCAGCGGGGCCGGGGGGCGGTCTGGAAAACTGTTTTTT.

This clone occurred once. This chain uses TRBV7-9 with TRBJ2-2; no clear D gene. Looked up from germline, CDR1 is SEHNR and CDR2 is FQNEAQ (reference sequence). V was trimmed by 5 bases and J by 7 bases, leaving 11 bases between them. The CDR3 sequence is 13 residues long. The CDR3 spells CASSEDGGGELFF. Written as DNA, the CDR3 is TGTGCCAGCAGCGAAGATGGCGGCGGGGAGCTGTTTTTT.

This chain connects TRBV30 to TRBJ2-5; 10 nucleotides agree with TRBD2. This CDR3 comprises 15 residues. Losses at the gene ends were 2 bases for V and 4 bases for J; bases not matched to a gene: 7. The V gene's germline CDR1 is GTSNPN and CDR2 SVGIG (reference sequence). CDR3 region: CAWSYPGLALETQYF. The CDR3 DNA reads as TGTGCCTGGAGTTATCCGGGACTAGCGCTAGAGACCCAGTACTTC.

The CDR3: CASSEGLRGAGNSPLHF. CDR3 nucleotides: TGTGCCAGCAGTGAAGGTCTTAGGGGGGCGGGGAATTCACCCCTCCACTTT. The V call is TRBV25-1, the J call TRBJ1-6; D possibly corresponds to TRBD1 (6 bases). V lost 2 bases, J lost 7 bases, and 18 bases lay in between. The CDR3 sequence is 17 residues long. CDR1 and CDR2 (germline): MGHDK, SYGVNS.